Listed below are T cell receptor beta chains from one sample, sequenced in a study of T cell responses to AZD1222 COVID-19 vaccine. The assay was immunoSEQ multiplex PCR, and TCRdb's table has in-frame clones only and misses some. The data show about 120,000 clones, around 91% seen once. The sequences come from peripheral blood, collected on day 0 of AZD1222 vaccination. The receptors stem from an adult in good health. Each CDR3 is given with its conserved first and last residue. The order of the fields is CDR3 DNA, CDR3 protein, D gene, J gene, V gene, clone size. The D gene is left open where the match is weak. Where a row states a size, it is once, few, many or the class of an expanded clone; other rows omit it.

TGTGCCAGCAGCCAAGGGCTTTCTGGGGCTTTCTTC CASSQGLSGAFF . TRBJ2-7 TRBV3-1/TRBV3-2 .
TGTGCCAGCAGCCCCCTCCAAGCCGCGGGGCAGCAGTACTTC CASSPLQAAGQQYF . TRBJ2-7 TRBV3-1/TRBV3-2 .
TGTGCCAGCACACTAATTGGGGCGATGAACACTGAAGCTTTCTTT CASTLIGAMNTEAFF . TRBJ1-1 TRBV28 .
TGTGCCAGCAGCGTAACTAGCGGGAGTCTATCATCTGGAGAGCAGTTCTTC CASSVTSGSLSSGEQFF TRBD2 TRBJ2-1 TRBV9 .
TGTGCCACCAGCAGTGACAATCAGCCCCAGCATTTT CATSSDNQPQHF . TRBJ1-5 TRBV24-1 .
TGTGCCAGCAGTTTGGGGCAGAGCTACGAGCAGTACTTC CASSLGQSYEQYF . TRBJ2-7 TRBV12-3/TRBV12-4 .
TGTGCCAGCAGCCAATACAGGGGGAATCAGCCCCAGCATTTT CASSQYRGNQPQHF TRBD1 TRBJ1-5 TRBV3-1/TRBV3-2 .
TGCGCCAGCAGCTTGGGAGGGACAGGGGCCTATGGCTACACCTTC CASSLGGTGAYGYTF TRBD1 TRBJ1-2 TRBV5-1 once
TGCAGCGTTGTGATAGGGGACCTCTATGGCTACACCTTC CSVVIGDLYGYTF . TRBJ1-2 TRBV29-1 .
TGCGCCAGCAGCCAAGGTCCAGGGAGGACAGATACGCAGTATTTT CASSQGPGRTDTQYF . TRBJ2-3 TRBV4-1 .
TGTGCCAGCAGCTCACAGACAGGGGAAGATACGCAGTATTTT CASSSQTGEDTQYF TRBD1 TRBJ2-3 TRBV7-3 .
TGTGCCAGCAGCCTGGACGGCCAGGGCTACGAGCAGTACTTC CASSLDGQGYEQYF . TRBJ2-7 TRBV7-2 once
TGCGCCAGCAGCTTGGCCAGAATGGCGACCGGGGAGCTGTTTTTT CASSLARMATGELFF . TRBJ2-2 TRBV5-1 .
TGTGCCAGCAGTGCAGGACTAGCGGGAGCCAATGAGCAGTTCTTC CASSAGLAGANEQFF TRBD2 TRBJ2-1 TRBV6-2/TRBV6-3 few
TGTGCCAGCAGTTCAGGGACAATACAAGAGACCCAGTACTTC CASSSGTIQETQYF . TRBJ2-5 TRBV28 .
TGTGCCAGCACCAGGGGGCAGGGCACCGGGGAGCTGTTTTTT CASTRGQGTGELFF TRBD1 TRBJ2-2 TRBV2 .
TGTGCCAGCAGTGACGGCGGCCGGACCATCTTC CASSDGGRTIF . TRBJ1-2 TRBV6-4 .
TGTGCCAGCAGCCGGGCCTTGTCCGGGGAGCTGTTTTTT CASSRALSGELFF . TRBJ2-2 TRBV7-9 once
TGTGCCAGCAGCGAAGGGACGGGGTATGGCTACACCTTC CASSEGTGYGYTF . TRBJ1-2 TRBV9 .
TGTGCCAGCAGCCCAACTAGCGGAACGCCCTCCTACAATGAGCAGTTCTTC CASSPTSGTPSYNEQFF TRBD2 TRBJ2-1 TRBV4-2 .
TGTGCCAGCAGTGAAGCGGACCTTGGGTGGGTCAGGAGCTCCTATAATTCACCCCTCCACTTT CASSEADLGWVRSSYNSPLHF . TRBJ1-6 TRBV6-1 .
TGTGCCAGCTCACCCCGGGTAGCGGGAGCTGGCGAGCAGTACTTC CASSPRVAGAGEQYF TRBD2 TRBJ2-7 TRBV18 .
TGTGCCAGCAGTACGGGGAGCGCCGGAGAGACCCAGTACTTC CASSTGSAGETQYF . TRBJ2-5 TRBV28 few
TGTGCCAGCAGCTACACAGGGGGCGCGAGCTATGGCTACACCTTC CASSYTGGASYGYTF TRBD1 TRBJ1-2 TRBV5-5 .
TGTGCCAGTAGTAACACAGAGAATAGCAATCAGCCCCAGCATTTT CASSNTENSNQPQHF . TRBJ1-5 TRBV19 .
TGCGCCAGCAGCCAAGACTTGTGGGGGAACACTGAAGCTTTCTTT CASSQDLWGNTEAFF . TRBJ1-1 TRBV4-3 .
TGTGCCAGCAGCTTTGACAGGGGAGCTGAAGCTTTCTTT CASSFDRGAEAFF TRBD1 TRBJ1-1 TRBV28 once
TGTGCCAGCAGCTTAGGGGGGATAGTCGACGAGCAGTACTTC CASSLGGIVDEQYF . TRBJ2-7 TRBV7-2 .